What follows are 29 T cell receptor beta chains derived from one specimen sequenced in a study of cytomegalovirus exposure and HLA in healthy donors. In the PCR, 60 Vbeta and 13 Jbeta primers were used. Using immunoSEQ multiplex PCR, the repertoire was profiled, and TCRdb retains in-frame clones only, with some absent. Of approximately 150,000 clones detected, roughly 80% appear once; the ten largest clones hold more than 3%. Sample: PBMCs. The receptors were sampled from a male donor in good health and CMV-seronegative.

The chain links TRBV19 to TRBJ2-6; tentative D call: TRBD1 (6 bases). Trimming shortened V by 8 bases and J by 2 bases, and 19 bases separated the two germline ends. CDR1 is LNHDA and CDR2 is SQIVND in the germline V gene (reference sequence). The CDR3 has 17 amino acids. CDR3 sequence (DNA): TGTGCCAGTCGACCCGCCACAGGGTTTGCTGGGGCCAACGTCCTGACTTTC. It translates to CASRPATGFAGANVLTF.

The chain employs TRBV19 and TRBJ1-2, with D possibly matching TRBD1 (6 bases). There are 14 residues in the CDR3. Germline V gene lookup returns CDR1 LNHDA and CDR2 SQIVND (reference sequence). The V end was cut by 8 bases, the J end by 8 bases, with 21 bases between. CDR3 residues: CASSPGGVMWGYTF. CDR3 DNA: TGTGCCAGTTCCCCGGGGGGCGTTATGTGGGGCTACACCTTC.

About this clone itself: At one end, the junction sequence differs from germline, possibly due to a read error. This chain joins TRBV11-2 and TRBJ2-7; 11 bases are shared with TRBD2. Per the germline V gene, CDR1 is SGHAT and CDR2 is FQNNGV. There are 16 residues in the CDR3. DNA for the CDR3: TGTGCCGGCAGCTTAGCCCTGGGACTAGCGGACTACGAGCAGTACTTC. This codes for CAGSLALGLADYEQYF.

The J gene is TRBJ1-2, the V gene TRBV6-5, with D tentatively TRBD1 (6 bases). Trimming removed 2 bases at V and 4 bases at J, with 11 bases between. The CDR3 spans 14 residues. Germline lookup yields CDR1 MNHEY and CDR2 SVGAGI. The CDR3 DNA reads TGTGCCAGCAGTTACGATGGACAGCTCTATGGCTACACCTTC. Its protein is CASSYDGQLYGYTF.

The chain couples TRBV2 to TRBJ1-5, with 10 bases lining up with TRBD1. With 2 bases clipped from V and 15 bases from J, the junction kept 4 bases outside the gene matches. The CDR3 runs to 12 residues. Germline CDR1 and CDR2: SNHLY and FYNNEI. The CDR3 loop is CASSERGQGVHF. The CDR3 DNA reads TGTGCCAGCAGTGAACGTGGACAGGGGGTGCATTTT.

The V and J genes are TRBV28 and TRBJ1-2; 9 bases match TRBD1. Trimming removed 7 bases from V and 2 bases from J; junction bases left unmatched: 8. Germline loops: CDR1 MDHEN, CDR2 SYDVKM. The CDR3 is made up of 15 amino acids. CDR3 region: CASTLGDRANYGYTF. CDR3 in DNA: TGTGCCAGCACCCTAGGGGACAGGGCGAACTATGGCTACACCTTC.

The chain is built from TRBV7-3 and TRBJ2-2; 7 positions agree with TRBD2. This CDR3 is built from 16 residues. Germline values: CDR1 SGHTA, CDR2 FQGTGA. V trimming: 1 base; J trimming: 1 base; junction bases outside the gene matches: 3. CDR3 protein: CASSLNGGGNTGELFF. CDR3 nucleotide sequence: TGTGCCAGCAGCTTAAACGGCGGGGGGAACACCGGGGAGCTGTTTTTT.

This chain links TRBV6-1 with TRBJ2-3; possibly TRBD1 for D (6 bases). Germline V gene sequence: CDR1 MNHNS, CDR2 SASEGT. Trimming took off 4 bases at V and 0 bases at J, with 11 bases between the two ends. The CDR3 runs 15 residues. CDR3 region: CASSVSGASTDTQYF. CDR3 DNA sequence: TGTGCCAGCAGTGTTTCAGGGGCTAGCACAGATACGCAGTATTTT.

The chain combines TRBV5-1 with TRBJ1-2, with 10 positions matching TRBD1. Trimming cost V 0 bases and J 6 bases; bases outside gene matches: 2. This CDR3 has 14 amino acids. Per germline, CDR1 SGHRS and CDR2 YFSETQ. In DNA form, the CDR3 reads TGCGCCAGCAGCTTGGGACAGGGGGCTGATGGCTACACCTTC. The encoded protein is CASSLGQGADGYTF.

The chain is built from TRBV5-4 and TRBJ1-2; TRBD1 agrees at 10 bases. Germline lookup yields CDR1 SGHNT and CDR2 YYREEE (reference sequence). After removal of 1 base from V and 5 bases from J, the junction contained 5 bases not matched to a gene. The CDR3 extends over 15 amino acids. The CDR3 region has the DNA TGTGCCAGCAGCTTGCGGACAGGGGGATTTTATGGCTACACCTTC. Its translation: CASSLRTGGFYGYTF. Drawing the rest from reference TRBV5-4 and TRBJ1-2, the complete variable domain is ETGVTQSPTHLIKTRGQQVTLRCSSQSGHNTVSWYQQALGQGPQFIFQYYREEENGRGNFPPRFSGLQFPNYSSELNVNALELDDSALYLCASSLRTGGFYGYTFGSGTRLTVV.

The chain employs TRBV7-9 and TRBJ1-2; possible D gene TRBD1, 6 bases. The V and J ends lost 1 base and 4 bases respectively, with 13 bases between them. The CDR3 runs 15 residues. The germline gives CDR1 SEHNR, CDR2 FQNEAQ (reference sequence). The CDR3 sequence: CASSLDGRGSYGYTF. The CDR3 nucleotides read TGTGCCAGCAGCTTAGATGGCAGGGGCTCCTATGGCTACACCTTC.

This clone was detected only a few times. The V gene is TRBV6-1, the J gene TRBJ1-5, with 9 positions matching TRBD1. This CDR3 is 15 amino acids long. V lost 5 bases and J lost 6; bases outside the gene matches: 8. CDR1 and CDR2 from the germline V gene are MNHNS and SASEGT. The CDR3 protein is CASSSKQGAGQPQHF. For the CDR3, the DNA is TGTGCCAGCAGTTCAAAACAGGGGGCGGGTCAGCCCCAGCATTTT.

This sequence joins TRBV28 and TRBJ1-5; D gene ambiguous. The CDR3 loop spans 17 amino acids. Trimming removed 4 bases from V and 0 bases from J, with 16 bases in between. Germline CDR1 reads MDHEN; CDR2 reads SYDVKM. CDR3 region: CASSSPGRGLSNQPQHF. The CDR3 coding sequence is TGTGCCAGCAGTTCACCGGGAAGAGGGCTTAGCAATCAGCCCCAGCATTTT.

The rearrangement joins TRBV18 to TRBJ2-7; the match to TRBD1 covers 11 bases. CDR1 and CDR2 (germline): KGHSH, LQKENI. This CDR3 contains 15 residues. Trimming took 4 bases from V and 5 from J; bases not matched to a gene: 7. CDR3 region: CASSRVGQGADEQYF. The CDR3 bases are TGTGCCAGCTCACGAGTCGGACAGGGGGCCGACGAGCAGTACTTC.

This sequence joins TRBV7-9 and TRBJ2-1; D may be TRBD1 (5 bases). Trimming stripped 1 base from V and 5 bases from J, with 18 bases between. The CDR3 has 17 residues. Looked up from germline, CDR1 is SEHNR and CDR2 is FQNEAQ (reference sequence). The DNA of the CDR3 is TGTGCCAGCAGCTTAGAGATGACAGCCAGCAGACACAATGAGCAGTTCTTC. Translation gives CASSLEMTASRHNEQFF.

This chain connects TRBV5-1 to TRBJ2-1; TRBD2 agrees at 10 bases. This CDR3 comprises 16 residues. CDR1 is SGHRS, CDR2 YFSETQ, per germline. V lost 2 bases, J lost 7 bases, and 9 bases stayed unmatched. The CDR3 here is CASSFNRASGGNEQFF. The CDR3 DNA reads as TGCGCCAGCAGCTTTAACCGGGCTAGCGGGGGTAATGAGCAGTTCTTC.

The chain links TRBV30 to TRBJ2-7, with 10 positions matching TRBD2. Trimming at V came to 3 bases and at J to 0 bases, leaving 5 bases not matched to a gene. This CDR3 contains 15 residues. Germline CDR1 is GTSNPN and CDR2 is SVGIG (reference sequence). CDR3 sequence: CAWRMTSGLSYEQYF. In DNA, the CDR3 is TGTGCCTGGAGAATGACTAGCGGGCTCTCCTACGAGCAGTACTTC.

This chain uses TRBV27 with TRBJ1-5; 10 bases map to TRBD1. The CDR3 is made up of 17 amino acids. V lost 6 bases, J lost 5 bases, and 13 bases stayed unmatched. The V gene's germline CDR1 is MNHEY and CDR2 SMNVEV (reference sequence). CDR3 loop: CASSEGGQGRPHQPQHF. The CDR3 DNA is TGTGCCAGCAGCGAGGGGGGACAGGGGCGGCCTCATCAGCCCCAGCATTTT.

The genes are TRBV28 and TRBJ2-7, with 8 nucleotides matching TRBD2. Trimming cost V 8 bases and J 5 bases; bases outside gene matches: 14. Germline V gene lookup returns CDR1 MDHEN and CDR2 SYDVKM. This CDR3 spans 15 amino acids. CDR3 in amino acids: CASGGGAAGAHEQYF. The CDR3 region has the DNA TGTGCCAGCGGCGGAGGGGCAGCGGGGGCCCACGAGCAGTACTTC.

The rearrangement joins TRBV9 to TRBJ1-3, with TRBD1 as a possible D gene (6 bases). Germline V lookup: CDR1 SGDLS, CDR2 YYNGEE. Deletions cut 1 base from V and 2 bases from J, with 13 bases between. The CDR3 runs to 16 residues. CDR3 sequence reads: CASSVQGSTAGNTIYF. CDR3 DNA sequence: TGTGCCAGCAGCGTACAGGGGAGTACTGCTGGAAACACCATATATTTT.

This chain connects TRBV5-1 to TRBJ2-5; unclear D gene. The CDR3 extends over 13 amino acids. CDR1 is SGHRS and CDR2 is YFSETQ in the germline V gene. V gave up 1 base and J gave up 4 bases, with 8 bases separating them. CDR3 sequence (DNA): TGCGCCAGCAGCTTGCAGGTATCAGAGACCCAGTACTTC. Amino acid sequence: CASSLQVSETQYF.

The rearrangement uses TRBV18 and TRBJ2-4; the D gene is possibly TRBD1 (6 bases). Trimming left V 2 bases short and J 9 bases short, with 14 bases between. The germline CDR1 and CDR2 sequences are KGHSH and LQKENI. There are 14 residues in the CDR3. The CDR3 DNA reads as TGTGCCAGCTCACCATCAGGCCCACAGGGCATTCAGTACTTC. This codes for CASSPSGPQGIQYF.

The gene calls are TRBV4-3 and TRBJ1-2, with 7 bases matching TRBD1. CDR1 LGHNA and CDR2 YSLEER come from the germline V gene. The CDR3 covers 14 residues. The V gene end was trimmed by 2 bases and the J gene end by 7 bases; junction bases not matched to a gene: 7. The CDR3 protein is CASSQNRGLAGYTF. The CDR3 nucleotides read TGCGCCAGCAGCCAAAACAGGGGTTTGGCTGGCTACACCTTC.

This clone was detected only a few times. The V gene is TRBV5-4, the J gene TRBJ2-3, with a tentative D call TRBD2 (5 bases). This CDR3 has 14 amino acids. Per the germline V gene, CDR1 is SGHNT and CDR2 is YYREEE (reference sequence). Trimming shortened V by 0 bases and J by 4 bases, and 9 bases separated the two germline ends. DNA of the CDR3: TGTGCCAGCAGCTTGGGGCGGGCAGCAGATACGCAGTATTTT. As protein: CASSLGRAADTQYF.

The chain links TRBV7-3 to TRBJ2-7; possible D gene TRBD1, 6 bases. This CDR3 region has 14 residues. Germline CDR1 is SGHTA and CDR2 is FQGTGA. The germline V and J ends were trimmed by 6 bases and 0 bases, with 12 bases remaining between them. This CDR3 is CASSTGTYSYEQYF. CDR3 sequence (DNA): TGTGCCAGCAGTACCGGGACATACTCCTACGAGCAGTACTTC.

This rearrangement joins TRBV6-1 to TRBJ2-7; D remains unclear. Trimming cost V 4 bases and J 4 bases, with 8 bases left between them. CDR3 length: 12 amino acids. CDR1 is MNHNS, CDR2 SASEGT, per germline. The CDR3 region has the DNA TGTGCCAGCAGTGCGAGAAATTACGAGCAGTACTTC. This encodes CASSARNYEQYF.

The rearrangement uses TRBV7-6 and TRBJ2-1; D gene unclear. Germline V gives CDR1 SGHVS, CDR2 FNYEAQ. The germline V and J ends were trimmed by 0 bases and 0 bases, with 3 bases remaining between them. The CDR3 loop spans 14 amino acids. The CDR3, as DNA: TGTGCCAGCAGCTTAGCTATCTCCTACAATGAGCAGTTCTTC. It is translated as CASSLAISYNEQFF.

The chain has TRBV10-3 and TRBJ2-7, with a weak D call TRBD1 (5 bases). Per germline, CDR1 ENHRY and CDR2 SYGVKD. V lost 3 bases and J lost 6, with 9 bases in between. The CDR3 sequence is 12 residues long. The CDR3 spells CAISETGREQYF. The CDR3 DNA sequence: TGTGCCATCAGTGAAACAGGCCGCGAGCAGTACTTC.

This clone has only a few counts. This chain connects TRBV18 to TRBJ1-1; D might be TRBD1 (5 bases). Germline-derived CDR1 and CDR2 are KGHSH and LQKENI. The CDR3 is 15 residues long. Trimming stripped 3 bases from V and 0 bases from J, with 11 bases between. CDR3 loop: CASSPVRDLNTEAFF. The CDR3 nucleotides are TGTGCCAGCTCACCCGTCAGGGACTTGAACACTGAAGCTTTCTTT.